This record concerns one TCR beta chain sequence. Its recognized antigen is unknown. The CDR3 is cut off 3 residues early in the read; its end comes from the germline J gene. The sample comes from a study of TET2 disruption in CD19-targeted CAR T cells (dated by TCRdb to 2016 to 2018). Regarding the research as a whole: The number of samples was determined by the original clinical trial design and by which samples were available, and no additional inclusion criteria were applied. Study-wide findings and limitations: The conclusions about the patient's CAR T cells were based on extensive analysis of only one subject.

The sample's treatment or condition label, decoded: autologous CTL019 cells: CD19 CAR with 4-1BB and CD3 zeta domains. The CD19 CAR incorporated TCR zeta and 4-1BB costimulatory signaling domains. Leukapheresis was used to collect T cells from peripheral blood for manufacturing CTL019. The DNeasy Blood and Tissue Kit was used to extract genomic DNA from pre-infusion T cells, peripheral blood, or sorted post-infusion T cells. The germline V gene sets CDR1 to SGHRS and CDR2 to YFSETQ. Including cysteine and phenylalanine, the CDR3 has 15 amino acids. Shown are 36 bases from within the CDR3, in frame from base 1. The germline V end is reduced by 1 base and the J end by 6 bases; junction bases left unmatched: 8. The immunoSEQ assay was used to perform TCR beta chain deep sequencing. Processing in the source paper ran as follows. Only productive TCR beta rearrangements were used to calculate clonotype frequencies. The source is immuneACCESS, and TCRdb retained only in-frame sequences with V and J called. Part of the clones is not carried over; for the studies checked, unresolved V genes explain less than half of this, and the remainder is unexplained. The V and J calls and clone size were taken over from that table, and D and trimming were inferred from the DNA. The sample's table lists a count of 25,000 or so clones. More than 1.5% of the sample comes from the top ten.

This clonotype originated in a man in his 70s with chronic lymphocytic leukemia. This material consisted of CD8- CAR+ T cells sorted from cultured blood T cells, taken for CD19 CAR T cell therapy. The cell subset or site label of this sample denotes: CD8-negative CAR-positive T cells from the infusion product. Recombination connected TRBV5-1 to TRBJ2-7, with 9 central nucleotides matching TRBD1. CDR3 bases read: TGCGCCAGCAGCTTGACACAGGGGGCATTAGGCGAG. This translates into CASSLTQGALGE. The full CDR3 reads CASSLTQGALGEQYF.